This T cell receptor beta chain was captured by sequencing in a study of T cell responses to AZD1222 COVID-19 vaccine. Findings of the study overall: After the peak T cell response, and only then, were repertoires sampled. Donors in the cohort were predominantly white British and more often female, and clonal diversity was possibly underestimated.

Germline V gives CDR1 SGDLS, CDR2 YYNGEE. The CDR3 sequence is 14 residues long. V was cut by 3 bases and J by 8 bases, with 15 bases left in between. With respect to this clone: Its cognate antigen is unknown.

Method: immunoSEQ multiplex PCR; TCRdb's copy keeps in-frame clones and lacks some. The table includes more than 95,000 clones, roughly 90% detected once. The chain is built from TRBV9 and TRBJ2-1; D perhaps matches TRBD2 (7 bases). The sequences come from peripheral blood, collected on day 0 of AZD1222 vaccination. This receptor was obtained from an adult in good health. The CDR3 protein is CASSEGGTWDEQFF. CDR3 nucleotide sequence: TGTGCCAGCAGCGAGGGGGGGACCTGGGATGAGCAGTTCTTC.